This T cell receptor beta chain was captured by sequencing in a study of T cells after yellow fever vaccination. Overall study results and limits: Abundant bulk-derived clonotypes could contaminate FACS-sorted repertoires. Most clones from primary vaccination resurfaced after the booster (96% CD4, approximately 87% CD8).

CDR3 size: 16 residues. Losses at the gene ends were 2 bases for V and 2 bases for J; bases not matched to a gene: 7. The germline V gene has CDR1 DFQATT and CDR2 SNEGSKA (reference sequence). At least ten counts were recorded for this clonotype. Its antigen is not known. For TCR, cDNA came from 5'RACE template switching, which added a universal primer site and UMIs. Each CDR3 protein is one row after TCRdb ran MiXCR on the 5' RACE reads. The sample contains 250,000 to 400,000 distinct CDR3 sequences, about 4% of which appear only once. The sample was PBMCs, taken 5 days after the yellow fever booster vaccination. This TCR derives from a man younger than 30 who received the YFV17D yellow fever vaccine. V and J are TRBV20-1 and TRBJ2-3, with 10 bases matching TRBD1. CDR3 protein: CSARPRDRGITDTQYF. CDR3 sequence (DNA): TGCAGTGCTAGACCGCGGGACAGGGGAATCACAGATACGCAGTATTTT.